These 24 T cell receptor beta chains were sequenced from one sample in a study of cytomegalovirus exposure and HLA in healthy donors. The data were produced by immunoSEQ multiplex PCR, yet TCRdb's version contains in-frame clones alone and is incomplete. The data hold over 200,000 clones, with 75% to 90% observed a single time. Sequencing input: PBMCs. These receptors were taken from a woman aged 18-29 years in good health and CMV-seronegative.

CDR3 in DNA: TGTGCCAGCAGTGCGGCAGGGGGCCGGTACGAGCAGTACTTC. The encoded protein is CASSAAGGRYEQYF. The chain carries TRBV6-1 and TRBJ2-7; 8 bases match TRBD1. The CDR3 runs to 14 residues. The germline CDR1 and CDR2 sequences are MNHNS and SASEGT. After removal of 4 bases from V and 4 bases from J, the junction contained 6 bases not matched to a gene.

This clone was observed a single time. The chain couples TRBV11-2 to TRBJ1-5; unclear D gene. This CDR3 is built from 16 residues. V was pared by 4 bases and J by 2 bases, with 15 bases between. Germline CDR1 reads SGHAT; CDR2 reads FQNNGV. CDR3 in amino acids: CASSSGHFGGNQPQHF. CDR3 nucleotides: TGTGCCAGCAGCTCTGGGCACTTCGGAGGCAATCAGCCCCAGCATTTT.

This chain links TRBV5-1 with TRBJ2-7, with 7 positions matching TRBD1. V lost 5 bases and J lost 6; bases outside the gene matches: 11. There are 14 residues in the CDR3. Germline V lookup: CDR1 SGHRS, CDR2 YFSETQ. The CDR3 loop is CASRPGTALFEQYF. The CDR3 coding sequence is TGCGCCAGCAGGCCTGGGACAGCACTCTTCGAGCAGTACTTC.

This chain uses TRBV6-1 with TRBJ2-1; 12 nucleotides match TRBD2. V lost 4 bases to trimming and J lost 2 bases; unmatched junction nucleotides: 0. This CDR3 has 15 amino acids. Germline lookup yields CDR1 MNHNS and CDR2 SASEGT. The CDR3 DNA sequence: TGTGCCAGCAGTGGGACTAGCGGGGCCTACAATGAGCAGTTCTTC. Translating it yields CASSGTSGAYNEQFF.

The chain links TRBV5-1 to TRBJ2-5; no clear D gene. The germline V and J ends were trimmed by 4 bases and 2 bases, with 12 bases remaining between them. CDR1 is SGHRS and CDR2 is YFSETQ in the germline V gene. This CDR3 has 14 residues. This CDR3 is CASSLTVTQETQYF. CDR3 sequence (DNA): TGCGCCAGCAGCCTCACAGTCACTCAAGAGACCCAGTACTTC.

The chain couples TRBV7-2 to TRBJ2-5; D unclear. In germline, CDR1 is SGHTA, CDR2 FQGNSA. CDR3 length: 15 amino acids. Trimming pared 2 bases from V and 1 base from J, leaving 11 bases between. The DNA of the CDR3 is TGTGCCAGCAGCTTAAATGGTCTAATCCAAGAGACCCAGTACTTC. Translating it yields CASSLNGLIQETQYF.

The chain has TRBV6-1 and TRBJ1-2; perhaps TRBD1 as D (6 bases). Germline assignment: CDR1 MNHNS and CDR2 SASEGT. Trimming cost V 5 bases and J 4 bases, with 14 bases left between them. The CDR3 is made up of 14 amino acids. CDR3 nucleotide sequence: TGTGCCAGCAGTCCCCCGGGGGCAGGCTATGGCTACACCTTC. This translates into CASSPPGAGYGYTF.

This chain links TRBV2 with TRBJ1-6; D unresolved. Germline V CDR1 and CDR2: SNHLY, FYNNEI. The CDR3 totals 14 residues. V lost 4 bases, J lost 12 bases, and 16 bases lay in between. CDR3 residues: CASSARLLSGPLHF. CDR3 bases: TGTGCCAGCAGTGCCCGGCTCCTCAGCGGACCCCTCCACTTT.

The chain links TRBV9 to TRBJ2-2; D remains unclear. V was cut by 0 bases and J by 6 bases, with 6 bases left in between. CDR1 and CDR2 from the germline V gene are SGDLS and YYNGEE. The CDR3 is 13 residues long. CDR3 loop: CASSVARAGELFF. CDR3 bases: TGTGCCAGCAGCGTAGCGAGAGCCGGGGAGCTGTTTTTT.

This clone has just a few counts. The chain recombines TRBV7-9 with TRBJ2-7; weak D call: TRBD1 (6 bases). The germline V gene encodes CDR1 SEHNR and CDR2 FQNEAQ (reference sequence). The CDR3 length is 15 residues. The V end was cut by 5 bases, the J end by 2 bases, with 16 bases between. CDR3 loop: CASSPGAGSAYEQYF. DNA of the CDR3: TGTGCCAGCAGCCCAGGGGCAGGGTCTGCCTACGAGCAGTACTTC.

J is TRBJ1-5 and V is TRBV9; D gene unclear. V lost 0 bases to trimming and J lost 6 bases, with 7 bases between them. Germline CDR1 SGDLS, CDR2 YYNGEE. The length of the CDR3 is 13 residues. The CDR3 DNA is TGTGCCAGCAGCGTAGAGGGAGGTCAGCCCCAGCATTTT. Its translation is CASSVEGGQPQHF. Complete variable domain (other parts from reference TRBV9 and TRBJ1-5): DSGVTQTPKHLITATGQRVTLRCSPRSGDLSVYWYQQSLDQGLQFLIQYYNGEERAKGNILERFSAQQFPDLHSELNLSSLELGDSALYFCASSVEGGQPQHFGDGTRLSIL.

This clone showed up just a few times. CDR3 coding DNA: TGTGCCAGCAGCCAAGACTGGACAGGGCGGGCCTATGGCTACACCTTC. Its protein is CASSQDWTGRAYGYTF. The chain combines TRBV4-2 with TRBJ1-2; 8 bases are a match to TRBD1. After removal of 0 bases from V and 4 bases from J, the junction contained 7 bases not matched to a gene. CDR1 is LGHNA, CDR2 YNFKEQ, per germline. The CDR3 spans 16 residues.

This chain connects TRBV7-6 to TRBJ2-3; tentatively, D is TRBD2 (6 bases). This CDR3 spans 12 amino acids. Between the trimmed V and J ends, which lost 8 bases and 10 bases, there was a span of 16 bases. Germline V gene data show CDR1 as SGHVS and CDR2 as FNYEAQ. In DNA, the CDR3 is TGTGCCAGCGGAGGGGAAGGTCTTGCGCAGTATTTT. Amino acid sequence: CASGGEGLAQYF. Filled out from reference TRBV7-6 and TRBJ2-3, the complete variable domain reads GAGVSQSPRYKVTKRGQDVALRCDPISGHVSLYWYRQALGQGPEFLTYFNYEAQQDKSGLPNDRFSAERPEGSISTLTIQRTEQRDSAMYRCASGGEGLAQYFGPGTRLTVL.

The chain joins TRBV19 to TRBJ1-5, with D uncertain. V was shortened by 6 bases and J by 6 bases, with 18 bases between the two germline ends. There are 15 residues in the CDR3. The germline CDR1 and CDR2 sequences are LNHDA and SQIVND (reference sequence). CDR3 nucleotide sequence: TGTGCCAGTAGGGAGTATTTGGGTGGTGCTCAGCCCCAGCATTTT. This translates into CASREYLGGAQPQHF.

The chain uses TRBV6-1 and TRBJ2-5; D not certain. CDR1 and CDR2 (germline): MNHNS, SASEGT. The length of the CDR3 is 17 residues. With 2 bases removed from V and 5 bases from J, the gap between germline ends came to 21 bases. The CDR3 spells CASSELGLTNTRETQYF. The CDR3 bases are TGTGCCAGCAGTGAATTGGGGTTAACCAACACCAGGGAGACCCAGTACTTC.

The J gene is TRBJ1-2, the V gene TRBV6-5; tentatively, D is TRBD1 (5 bases). The V end lost 6 bases, the J end lost 6 bases, and 14 bases lay between the germline ends. The CDR3 loop spans 13 amino acids. Germline CDR1 MNHEY, CDR2 SVGAGI. The CDR3 DNA is TGTGCCAGCAGCCGGGGGGACCACCATGGCTACACCTTC. It codes for CASSRGDHHGYTF.

The rearrangement uses TRBV5-1 and TRBJ2-5; 11 bases map to TRBD1. CDR1 SGHRS and CDR2 YFSETQ come from the germline V gene. The CDR3 spans 16 residues. V shed 4 bases and J 3 bases; nucleotides not matched to a gene: 8. The CDR3 protein is CASSRTGGGEEETQYF. DNA of the CDR3: TGCGCCAGCAGCAGGACAGGGGGCGGTGAGGAAGAGACCCAGTACTTC.

This chain uses TRBV30 with TRBJ1-5; D possibly corresponds to TRBD1 (5 bases). This CDR3 has 14 amino acids. Germline V gene data show CDR1 as GTSNPN and CDR2 as SVGIG (reference sequence). Trimming removed 1 base at V and 7 bases at J, with 14 bases between. The CDR3 is CAWSGVGGGQPQHF. The CDR3 region has the DNA TGTGCCTGGAGTGGGGTCGGGGGAGGCCAGCCCCAGCATTTT.

The J gene is TRBJ1-2, the V gene TRBV30; 7 nucleotides line up with TRBD1. This CDR3 has 13 amino acids. The junction had 2 bases not matched to a gene; V was cut back by 1 base and J by 3 bases. Germline V gene sequence: CDR1 GTSNPN, CDR2 SVGIG (reference sequence). CDR3 amino acids: CAWSGTGDYGYTF. Here the CDR3 DNA reads TGTGCCTGGAGTGGGACAGGAGACTATGGCTACACCTTC.

This clone has only one observation. Other DNA sequences of this sample code for an identical CDR3. The rearrangement links TRBV7-3 to TRBJ2-2; the match to TRBD2 covers 10 bases. Per germline, CDR1 SGHTA and CDR2 FQGTGA. Trimming cost V 0 bases and J 2 bases; bases outside gene matches: 3. The CDR3 is 17 amino acids. CDR3 residues: CASSLTSGGSNTGELFF. CDR3 coding DNA: TGTGCCAGCAGCTTAACTAGCGGGGGGTCCAACACCGGGGAGCTGTTTTTT.

This clone showed up just once. The rearrangement links TRBV14 to TRBJ2-2; TRBD1 might be the D (6 bases). Germline assignment: CDR1 SGHDN and CDR2 FVKESK. The CDR3 covers 15 residues. Between the trimmed V and J ends, which lost 4 bases and 5 bases, there was a span of 14 bases. The DNA of the CDR3 is TGTGCCAGCAGCCTCCGGGACACCTCAACCGGGGAGCTGTTTTTT. Translation gives CASSLRDTSTGELFF.

The V call is TRBV5-4, the J call TRBJ2-2; D is possibly TRBD1 or TRBD2 (6 bases each). The CDR3 has 16 amino acids. From germline, CDR1 is SGHNT and CDR2 YYREEE (reference sequence). V was clipped by 5 bases and J by 4 bases, with 18 bases between them. The CDR3 reads CASSLWGARGTGELFF. The DNA of the CDR3 is TGTGCCAGCAGTCTTTGGGGGGCGCGGGGCACCGGGGAGCTGTTTTTT.

J is TRBJ1-5 and V is TRBV7-9; tentative D call: TRBD1 (6 bases). V lost 10 bases, J lost 3 bases, and 16 bases lay in between. The CDR3 consists of 14 residues. The germline CDR1 and CDR2 sequences are SEHNR and FQNEAQ (reference sequence). CDR3 region: CAISWGGSNQPQHF. The CDR3 coding sequence is TGTGCCATCTCCTGGGGGGGCTCCAATCAGCCCCAGCATTTT.

This sequence joins TRBV28 and TRBJ2-7; weak D call: TRBD2 (6 bases). The germline V gene encodes CDR1 MDHEN and CDR2 SYDVKM. The CDR3 totals 14 residues. V was pared by 3 bases and J by 0 bases, with 9 bases between. The DNA for the CDR3 is TGTGCCAGCAGTTTGCTAGCGATCTCCTACGAGCAGTACTTC. Its translation: CASSLLAISYEQYF.